Listed here are 21 T cell receptor beta chains from one sample, sequenced in a study of early T cells in non-severe SARS-CoV-2 infection. TCRdb redid the calling of the 5' RACE reads with MiXCR, one entry per CDR3 protein. The repertoire holds 55,000 to 70,000 distinct CDR3 sequences, with more than 4% as singletons. Sequenced sample: whole blood. Receptors originate from an adult who was a healthcare worker with PCR-confirmed SARS-CoV-2 infection or an uninfected control (not recorded which).

The V gene is TRBV5-8, the J gene TRBJ2-1; 7 bases align to TRBD2. The V gene end was trimmed by 1 base and the J gene end by 2 bases; junction bases not matched to a gene: 9. The germline V gene encodes CDR1 SGHTS and CDR2 YDEGEE. The CDR3 loop spans 17 amino acids. CDR3 region: CASSLYLAGAAYNEQFF. The CDR3 bases are TGTGCCAGCAGCTTGTATTTAGCGGGTGCCGCCTACAATGAGCAGTTCTTC.

The rearrangement uses TRBV7-3 and TRBJ2-3; 9 bases align to TRBD2. Looked up from germline, CDR1 is SGHTA and CDR2 is FQGTGA. V lost 2 bases to trimming and J lost 2 bases; unmatched junction nucleotides: 17. The CDR3 has 20 amino acids. This chain's CDR3 is CASSLGSWTSVGSNTDTQYF. The CDR3 DNA is TGTGCCAGCAGCTTAGGGTCGTGGACTAGCGTTGGTTCCAACACAGATACGCAGTATTTT. Full variable domain (remainder filled in from reference TRBV7-3 and TRBJ2-3): GAGVSQTPSNKVTEKGKYVELRCDPISGHTALYWYRQSLGQGPEFLIYFQGTGAADDSGLPNDRFFAVRPEGSVSTLKIQRTERGDSAVYLCASSLGSWTSVGSNTDTQYFGPGTRLTVL.

This clonotype occurred many times. This chain uses TRBV6-5 with TRBJ2-7, with 10 nucleotides matching TRBD2. Germline V gene lookup returns CDR1 MNHEY and CDR2 SVGAGI. The trim removed 5 bases at V and 6 bases at J, leaving 4 bases unmatched. The length of the CDR3 is 13 residues. CDR3 residues: CASSRGLASEQYF. CDR3 sequence (DNA): TGTGCCAGCAGTAGGGGACTAGCGAGCGAGCAGTACTTC.

This clonotype was counted at least ten times. J is TRBJ1-4 and V is TRBV5-1, with 9 bases fitting TRBD1. This CDR3 comprises 15 residues. Germline loops: CDR1 SGHRS, CDR2 YFSETQ. With 3 bases clipped from V and 8 bases from J, the junction kept 8 bases outside the gene matches. CDR3: CASSYRGQKVEKLFF. As DNA, the CDR3 is TGCGCCAGCAGCTACAGGGGGCAGAAAGTAGAAAAACTGTTTTTT.

This clonotype was recorded at least ten times. As DNA, the CDR3 is TGCAGTGCCCTTGATCGGGGGGGCGCCTACAATGAGCAGTTCTTC. This gives the protein CSALDRGGAYNEQFF. V gene TRBV20-1 combines with J gene TRBJ2-1; TRBD2 matches at 8 bases. The J segment lost 2 bases and the V segment lost 6 bases, leaving 9 bases of the junction unmatched. The CDR3 extends over 15 amino acids. Germline V gene data show CDR1 as DFQATT and CDR2 as SNEGSKA (reference sequence).

This clonotype was seen at least ten times. V gene TRBV7-9 combines with J gene TRBJ1-2; D is unresolved. The CDR3 consists of 12 residues. The ends were cut back, 5 bases at V and 8 bases at J, with 12 bases in the middle. The V gene's germline CDR1 is SEHNR and CDR2 FQNEAQ (reference sequence). Here the CDR3 DNA reads TGTGCCAGCAGCCTGGACTCGTGGGGCTACACCTTC. Protein sequence: CASSLDSWGYTF.

This clonotype came up many times. This chain joins TRBV7-3 and TRBJ2-1; 9 bases map to TRBD2. From germline, CDR1 is SGHTA and CDR2 FQGTGA. The CDR3 is 14 amino acids. With V trimmed by 0 bases and J by 10 bases, 4 bases remained unmatched. The CDR3 region is CASSLTSGSPEQFF. CDR3 nucleotide sequence: TGTGCCAGCAGCTTAACTAGCGGGAGTCCCGAGCAGTTCTTC.

This clonotype came up many times. The chain combines TRBV6-5 with TRBJ2-1; D possibly corresponds to TRBD2 (6 bases). Germline lookup yields CDR1 MNHEY and CDR2 SVGAGI. The CDR3 contains 16 residues. Trimming stripped 6 bases from V and 7 bases from J, with 22 bases between. DNA for the CDR3: TGTGCCAGCAGGCGTTCCCATTCGCGGGGTGGGAATGAGCAGTTCTTC. Its protein product is CASRRSHSRGGNEQFF.

This clonotype was observed many times. The chain employs TRBV7-9 and TRBJ1-1; no definite D call. V shed 6 bases and J shed 6 bases, with 11 bases lying between them. CDR1 and CDR2 (germline): SEHNR, FQNEAQ (reference sequence). This CDR3 is built from 12 residues. The CDR3 DNA follows: TGTGCCAGCAGTTCCGGGAGGGCTGAAGCTTTCTTT. Its protein is CASSSGRAEAFF.

In its sample, this clonotype was seen many times. J is TRBJ2-7 and V is TRBV6-5; D is ambiguous. Germline V CDR1 and CDR2: MNHEY, SVGAGI. The CDR3 loop spans 12 amino acids. With 5 bases removed from V and 4 bases from J, the gap between germline ends came to 9 bases. The CDR3 DNA reads as TGTGCCAGCAGTCGCGGCAGGTACGAGCAGTACTTC. Encoded protein: CASSRGRYEQYF.

This clonotype was detected ten times or more. The CDR3 DNA sequence: TGTGCCATCATGCCCACAGGGGATAATTCACCCCTCCACTTT. It encodes CAIMPTGDNSPLHF. The V and J genes are TRBV10-3 and TRBJ1-6, with 7 bases matching TRBD1. J lost 5 bases, V lost 7 bases, and 5 bases had no gene match. Germline CDR1 ENHRY, CDR2 SYGVKD. The CDR3 runs 14 residues.

V and J are TRBV12-3 or TRBV12-4 and TRBJ2-1; TRBD1 aligns across 8 bases. V shed 7 bases, J shed 8 bases, and the junction held 13 bases outside the gene matches. The CDR3 is 15 residues long. The CDR3 loop is CASTDGTGGRDEQFF. As DNA, the CDR3 is TGTGCCAGCACCGACGGGACAGGCGGTCGAGATGAGCAGTTCTTC.

This clonotype was recorded at least ten times. Here the CDR3 DNA reads TGCAGTGCTAGAGTGTACGGACACAGCTACGAGCAGTACTTC. It is translated as CSARVYGHSYEQYF. V usage is TRBV20-1 and J usage is TRBJ2-7; D is perhaps TRBD1 (5 bases). This CDR3 is built from 14 residues. Per the germline V gene, CDR1 is DFQATT and CDR2 is SNEGSKA (reference sequence). V dropped 1 base and J dropped 3 bases, with 13 bases sitting between them.

The V call is TRBV20-1, the J call TRBJ1-1; 7 bases are a match to TRBD1. V lost 8 bases to trimming and J lost 2 bases; unmatched junction nucleotides: 14. The CDR3 contains 15 residues. CDR1 is DFQATT, CDR2 SNEGSKA, per germline (reference sequence). The CDR3 DNA follows: TGCAGTAATATAAAGGGAACAGGGGCTAACACTGAAGCTTTCTTT. This sequence encodes CSNIKGTGANTEAFF.

This clonotype was counted at least ten times. The chain uses TRBV5-6 and TRBJ2-5, with 7 bases matching TRBD1. The germline gives CDR1 SGHDT, CDR2 YYEEEE. The CDR3 totals 13 residues. V shed 3 bases and J 2 bases; nucleotides not matched to a gene: 1. Here the CDR3 DNA reads TGTGCCAGCAGCTGGGACAGACAAGAGACCCAGTACTTC. It translates to CASSWDRQETQYF.

At least ten counts were recorded for this clonotype. V gene TRBV29-1 combines with J gene TRBJ1-2, with TRBD1 matching 8 bases. This CDR3 region has 13 residues. Germline V gene data show CDR1 as SQVTM and CDR2 as ANQGSEA. Unmatched junction bases numbered 8, after V lost 4 bases and J lost 7 bases. CDR3 nucleotides: TGCAGCGTTGGACGGCAGGGGGCGGTTGGCTACACCTTC. Protein product: CSVGRQGAVGYTF.

This clonotype was detected a few times. V and J are TRBV19 and TRBJ2-7, with a possible D match to TRBD1 (6 bases). There are 15 residues in the CDR3. V was pared by 2 bases and J by 3 bases, with 14 bases between. Germline V gene data show CDR1 as LNHDA and CDR2 as SQIVND (reference sequence). Here the CDR3 reads CASSIPGARFYEQYF. The CDR3 DNA sequence: TGTGCCAGTAGTATACCAGGGGCCCGATTCTACGAGCAGTACTTC.

The chain recombines TRBV20-1 with TRBJ2-1; 8 positions match TRBD2. The CDR3 runs to 16 residues. Per the germline V gene, CDR1 is DFQATT and CDR2 is SNEGSKA (reference sequence). J gave up 2 bases and V 0 bases, and 6 bases lay outside the gene matches. CDR3 region: CSARDRNGRAYNEQFF. CDR3 bases: TGCAGTGCTAGAGATCGGAACGGGAGGGCCTACAATGAGCAGTTCTTC.

This clonotype has just a few counts. The chain links TRBV5-1 to TRBJ1-2; a possible D gene is TRBD1 (5 bases). Germline V gene sequence: CDR1 SGHRS, CDR2 YFSETQ. V lost 5 bases and J 0 bases, leaving 11 bases between the germline ends. The CDR3 length is 14 residues. In DNA, the CDR3 is TGCGCCAGCAGGCAGACAGATACTAACTATGGCTACACCTTC. Its protein product is CASRQTDTNYGYTF.

This clonotype was seen only a few times. A much larger clone is a single base away; this may be a read error. V and J are TRBV11-2 and TRBJ1-2, with D unclear. CDR1 and CDR2 from the germline V gene are SGHAT and FQNNGV. The CDR3 runs to 15 residues. As DNA, the CDR3 is TGTACCAGCAGCTCGATACAGCTTACGGTCTATGGCTACACCTTC. It specifies CTSSSIQLTVYGYTF.

This clonotype came up many times. V is TRBV27 and J is TRBJ2-5; TRBD1 or TRBD2 may be the D gene (5 bases each). This CDR3 contains 13 residues. V was clipped by 7 bases and J by 5 bases, with 14 bases between them. Germline CDR1 and CDR2: MNHEY and SMNVEV (reference sequence). As DNA, the CDR3 is TGTGCCAGCAAACTTGTGGGGACGGAGACCCAGTACTTC. This codes for CASKLVGTETQYF.